A single T cell receptor beta chain is shown here with its context. The antigen is unknown. The data stem from a study of early stage breast cancer tumors. Background on the study: Invasive lobular carcinomas made up about 30% of the 12 ER+/PR+/HER2- tumors. Points from the study as a whole: Tumors had about 2.5-fold higher T cell density and higher clonality than adjacent normal breast tissue. Comparing each tissue with blood distinguished tumor from normal in 14 of 16 patients.

Between the trimmed V and J ends, which lost 1 base and 5 bases, there was a span of 8 bases. Germline V gene lookup returns CDR1 SGHVS and CDR2 FNYEAQ. CDR3 size: 14 residues. Blood replicates held 0.5 ug DNA, tumor or normal breast approximately 1.5 ug, two each. Here immunoSEQ multiplex PCR was the method, and the copy in TCRdb shows in-frame clones only, minus some. The sample has over 25,000 clones; 80% are singletons. The chain employs TRBV7-6 and TRBJ1-4; D is unresolved. The sequenced sample was blood. This sequence was found in a person in their sixties or seventies with breast cancer. DNA of the CDR3: TGTGCCAGCAGCTTAGAAGGGAGGAATGAAAAACTGTTTTTT. Its protein product is CASSLEGRNEKLFF.